One and the same sample provided the 6 T cell receptor beta chains below, sequenced in a study of cytomegalovirus exposure and HLA in healthy donors (dated by TCRdb to about 2017). The library was produced with the immunoSEQ multiplex PCR assay. This immuneACCESS table, as held by TCRdb, lists in-frame sequences with V and J called but not all clones. Of the missing ones, under half trace to an unresolved V gene in checked studies; the others have no known cause. The sample table lists some 110,000 clones, around 87% of them with a count of one. The ten largest clones capture roughly 4.2% of the sample. Sequenced sample: PBMCs. The receptors here all came from a young woman in good health and CMV-seropositive.

This chain joins TRBV6-5 and TRBJ1-5, with 9 bases matching TRBD1. J gave up 5 bases and V 6 bases, and 5 bases lay outside the gene matches. The CDR3 sequence is 14 residues long. Germline V CDR1 and CDR2: MNHEY, SVGAGI. The CDR3 here is CASRRDRDDQPQHF. CDR3 DNA: TGTGCCAGCAGACGGGACAGGGACGATCAGCCCCAGCATTTT.

The chain has TRBV18 and TRBJ2-1; possible D gene TRBD2, 6 bases. V was cut by 3 bases and J by 0 bases, with 15 bases left in between. Per germline, CDR1 KGHSH and CDR2 LQKENI. CDR3 length: 17 residues. Here the CDR3 reads CASSPLGGSSSYNEQFF. DNA of the CDR3: TGTGCCAGCTCACCCCTTGGGGGGAGCAGCTCCTACAATGAGCAGTTCTTC. The full variable domain, completed using reference TRBV18 and TRBJ2-1, is NAGVMQNPRHLVRRRGQEARLRCSPMKGHSHVYWYRQLPEEGLKFMVYLQKENIIDESGMPKERFSAEFPKEGPSILRIQQVVRGDSAAYFCASSPLGGSSSYNEQFFGPGTRLTVL.

This chain uses TRBV7-3 with TRBJ2-1; 9 bases align to TRBD2. From germline, CDR1 is SGHTA and CDR2 FQGTGA. CDR3 length: 15 amino acids. V lost 5 bases and J lost 2; bases outside the gene matches: 4. The CDR3 sequence: CASSHRTSAYNEQFF. CDR3 bases: TGTGCCAGCAGCCACCGGACTAGCGCCTACAATGAGCAGTTCTTC.

This clone was seen just once. The chain joins TRBV9 to TRBJ2-3; TRBD2 aligns across 8 bases. The CDR3 is 16 residues long. The V segment lost 3 bases and the J segment 1 base; nucleotides outside the gene matches: 7. The germline V gene has CDR1 SGDLS and CDR2 YYNGEE. The CDR3 coding sequence is TGTGCCAGCAGCGCTCAACTGACTAGCGGCACAGATACGCAGTATTTT. It codes for CASSAQLTSGTDTQYF.

This chain connects TRBV28 to TRBJ2-3; 13 nucleotides line up with TRBD2. V was pared by 6 bases and J by 5 bases, with 8 bases of the junction left unmatched. This CDR3 comprises 16 residues. Germline CDR1 reads MDHEN; CDR2 reads SYDVKM. The CDR3, as DNA: TGTGCCAGCAGGACTAAACTAGCGGGAGGGGGAGATACGCAGTATTTT. This gives the protein CASRTKLAGGGDTQYF.

The V call is TRBV18, the J call TRBJ2-3; weak D call: TRBD2 (6 bases). Trimming shortened V by 5 bases and J by 4 bases, and 19 bases separated the two germline ends. The germline V gene encodes CDR1 KGHSH and CDR2 LQKENI. The CDR3 has 16 residues. The CDR3 nucleotides read TGTGCCAGCTCAGGCCTCGGGCGGGGAGGCTCAGATACGCAGTATTTT. Translating it yields CASSGLGRGGSDTQYF.